Listed here are 9 T cell receptor beta chains from one sample, sequenced in a study of PD-L1 blockade in urothelial cancer. Clones were read by immunoSEQ multiplex PCR, and TCRdb kept only the in-frame ones, dropping some. The sample lists 60,000 to 65,000 clones, approximately 80% occurring once. Stated time point: pretreatment peripheral blood. The sequenced sample was PBMCs, obtained around atezolizumab (anti-PD-L1) treatment. Receptor source: a man between 65 and 85 years old with urothelial cancer.

The J gene is TRBJ2-3, the V gene TRBV7-9; 15 bases match TRBD2. V lost 5 bases to trimming and J lost 4 bases; unmatched junction nucleotides: 7. Germline V gene data show CDR1 as SEHNR and CDR2 as FQNEAQ (reference sequence). The CDR3 runs 17 residues. The CDR3 region has the DNA TGTGCCAGCAGCCGGACTAGCGGGAGGGCCGCGGCAGATACGCAGTATTTT. Protein sequence: CASSRTSGRAAADTQYF.

The genes are TRBV2 and TRBJ2-1; TRBD2 matches at 11 bases. V lost 7 bases, J lost 9 bases, and 8 bases stayed unmatched. CDR3 length: 14 amino acids. CDR1 and CDR2 from the germline V gene are SNHLY and FYNNEI. The CDR3 bases are TGTGCCAGCACCACTAGCGGGAGTATGGGTGAGCAGTTCTTC. Translation: CASTTSGSMGEQFF. Together with reference TRBV2 and TRBJ2-1, the CDR3 gives the full variable domain: EPEVTQTPSHQVTQMGQEVILRCVPISNHLYFYWYRQILGQKVEFLVSFYNNEISEKSEIFDDQFSVERPDGSNFTLKIRSTKLEDSAMYFCASTTSGSMGEQFFGPGTRLTVL.

The chain couples TRBV5-6 to TRBJ2-3; tentatively, D is TRBD2 (7 bases). Trimming took 4 bases from V and 1 from J, leaving 19 bases between them. The germline CDR1 and CDR2 sequences are SGHDT and YYEEEE. CDR3 length: 17 amino acids. CDR3 loop: CASSPRLGAGGTDTQYF. CDR3 nucleotide sequence: TGTGCCAGCAGCCCCCGCCTGGGGGCGGGAGGCACAGATACGCAGTATTTT.

The sample holds a few counts of this clone. The genes are TRBV4-1 and TRBJ2-2, with 7 bases identical to TRBD1. The CDR3 extends over 15 amino acids. CDR1 and CDR2 from the germline V gene are MGHRA and YSYEKL. V gave up 6 bases and J gave up 0 bases; unmatched junction bases: 4. CDR3 nucleotides: TGCGCCAGCAGAAGACAGGGAACGAACACCGGGGAGCTGTTTTTT. Residues: CASRRQGTNTGELFF.

The chain carries TRBV7-2 and TRBJ2-7, with 9 bases matching TRBD2. The CDR3 loop spans 14 amino acids. CDR1 SGHTA and CDR2 FQGNSA come from the germline V gene. V shed 8 bases, J shed 0 bases, and the junction held 5 bases outside the gene matches. CDR3 loop: CASGPSGASYEQYF. Written as DNA, the CDR3 is TGTGCCAGCGGCCCTAGCGGGGCCTCCTACGAGCAGTACTTC.

This clone was observed a few times. The chain couples TRBV19 to TRBJ2-1, with D hard to call. The CDR3 loop spans 13 amino acids. V was shortened by 4 bases and J by 4 bases, with 8 bases between the two germline ends. Germline V gives CDR1 LNHDA, CDR2 SQIVND (reference sequence). CDR3 region: CASSNSPYNEQFF. CDR3 DNA sequence: TGTGCCAGTAGTAACTCACCGTACAATGAGCAGTTCTTC. The full variable domain, its missing parts supplied by reference TRBV19 and TRBJ2-1, is DGGITQSPKYLFRKEGQNVTLSCEQNLNHDAMYWYRQDPGQGLRLIYYSQIVNDFQKGDIAEGYSVSREKKESFPLTVTSAQKNPTAFYLCASSNSPYNEQFFGPGTRLTVL.

This clone is classed as medium-sized. The chain combines TRBV2 with TRBJ1-1; no clear D. Between the trimmed V and J ends, which lost 4 bases and 4 bases, there was a span of 13 bases. CDR1 SNHLY and CDR2 FYNNEI come from the germline V gene. This CDR3 spans 14 amino acids. The CDR3 nucleotides read TGTGCCAGCAGTGTTGGACTAGGAGTCACTGAAGCTTTCTTT. Encoded protein: CASSVGLGVTEAFF.

Here the CDR3 DNA reads TGTGCCAGCAGCCCATACGGACTAGCGAACACAGATACGCAGTATTTT. Amino acids: CASSPYGLANTDTQYF. The chain carries TRBV7-9 and TRBJ2-3, with TRBD2 identical over 9 bases. Germline CDR1 SEHNR, CDR2 FQNEAQ (reference sequence). This CDR3 has 16 amino acids. The trim removed 5 bases at V and 2 bases at J, leaving 8 bases unmatched.

V gene TRBV7-9 combines with J gene TRBJ1-1, with D unclear. CDR3 length: 13 amino acids. Trimming cost V 1 base and J 4 bases, with 7 bases left between them. CDR1 and CDR2 (germline): SEHNR, FQNEAQ (reference sequence). The CDR3 is CASSLDSRTEAFF. CDR3 DNA: TGTGCCAGCAGCTTAGATTCGCGCACTGAAGCTTTCTTT.